This TCR beta chain was found in a study of untreated major depressive disorder. Notes on the study in general: Compared with controls, depressed patients showed more TRBV05-01 (Vbeta 5.1) usage in CD4+ T cells. Each subject's top five TRBV05-01 clones were all private.

The V and J ends lost 0 bases and 9 bases, in that order; junction bases with no gene match: 2. This CDR3 region has 13 residues. Germline V gives CDR1 LNHDA, CDR2 SQIVND (reference sequence). Some clones are missing from TCRdb's copy, which holds only in-frame ones; the method was immunoSEQ multiplex PCR. This sample has about 22,000 clones, with nearly 90% found just once. This clone appeared a few times. Its antigen is not identified. The chain carries TRBV19 and TRBJ1-5, with TRBD1 identical over 7 bases. The sequencing input was CD4+ T cells from PBMCs. The TCR sequence derives from a woman in her thirties or forties in good health. The DNA of the CDR3 is TGTGCCAGTAGTATAGACAGGGGGGCGCCCCAGCATTTT. Protein: CASSIDRGAPQHF.